The T cell receptor (beta chain) under discussion was sequenced for a study of cytomegalovirus exposure and HLA in healthy donors. The study's findings and limits: The study put 150 to 200 TCR beta chains on its list as cytomegalovirus-associated. A later analysis showed HLA-associated TCR beta chains outstripping equally common others in clonal expansion.

In the PCR, 60 Vbeta and 13 Jbeta primers were used. The method was immunoSEQ multiplex PCR; TCRdb's version includes in-frame clones alone and lacks a portion of them. The sample carries roughly 150,000 clones, less than 90% recorded once. With respect to this clone: Its antigen is unknown.

The CDR3 is made up of 12 amino acids. Germline CDR1 SGHDN, CDR2 FVKESK. The V end was cut by 4 bases, the J end by 0 bases, with 4 bases between. The source is a man aged 50 to 59 in good health and CMV-seropositive. The sequenced material came from PBMCs. This sequence joins TRBV14 and TRBJ2-7, with D unresolved. The CDR3 DNA reads as TGTGCCAGCAGCCCCTCCTCCTACGAGCAGTACTTC. This codes for CASSPSSYEQYF.